These T cell receptor beta chains were read from a single sample in a study of blood T cell repertoires in COVID-19. Sequencing was performed with immunoSEQ multiplex PCR; in TCRdb, only in-frame clones are kept and a portion is missing. The sample holds roughly 300,000 clones, roughly 87% seen once. The sequencing input was peripheral blood. These receptors originate from a human donor in a cohort sampled during active COVID-19. CDR3s include the opening cysteine and the closing phenylalanine or tryptophan. The D gene is left open where the match is weak. Size is omitted from some rows. Given values are once, few, many or a class for expanded clones.

v_gene	j_gene	d_gene	abundance	CDR3aa	CDR3nt
TRBV7-9	TRBJ1-1	.	.	CASSPNSRVNTEAFF	TGTGCCAGCAGCCCAAATAGTCGAGTGAACACTGAAGCTTTCTTT
TRBV4-3	TRBJ1-2	TRBD1	.	CASSQGSRKGRGQSGYTF	TGCGCCAGCAGCCAAGGCTCCCGAAAGGGCAGGGGGCAGAGTGGCTACACCTTC
TRBV5-1	TRBJ2-1	TRBD2	few	CASSYQLAGSSYNEQFF	TGCGCCAGCAGCTACCAATTAGCGGGAAGCTCCTACAATGAGCAGTTCTTC
TRBV18	TRBJ2-3	.	.	CASSPRSSGEGTDTQYF	TGTGCCAGCTCACCACGTAGTTCGGGGGAGGGCACAGATACGCAGTATTTT
TRBV2	TRBJ2-7	TRBD2	.	CASSGEAGASIEQYF	TGTGCCAGCAGTGGGGAAGCGGGAGCGTCGATCGAGCAGTACTTC
TRBV3-1/TRBV3-2	TRBJ1-4	.	.	CASSPSGEKLFF	TGTGCCAGCAGCCCCAGCGGGGAAAAACTGTTTTTT
TRBV2	TRBJ1-1	TRBD1	.	CASSLQGENTEAFF	TGTGCCAGCAGTTTACAGGGGGAGAACACTGAAGCTTTCTTT
TRBV29-1	TRBJ2-7	TRBD1	.	CSCSDRGGYEQYF	TGCAGTTGTAGTGACAGGGGTGGCTACGAGCAGTACTTC
TRBV2	TRBJ2-5	TRBD1	.	CASTRTGRRETQYF	TGTGCCAGCACCAGGACAGGGAGGCGAGAGACCCAGTACTTC
TRBV5-1	TRBJ2-7	TRBD2	.	CASSLGTSREQYF	TGCGCCAGCAGCTTGGGGACTAGCCGTGAGCAGTACTTC
TRBV9	TRBJ2-7	TRBD1	.	CASSTRQGNREQYF	TGTGCCAGCAGCACAAGACAGGGTAATCGCGAGCAGTACTTC
TRBV7-2	TRBJ2-1	.	.	CASRLSGGERNEQFF	TGTGCCAGCAGGTTAAGTGGCGGGGAACGGAATGAGCAGTTCTTC
TRBV11-2	TRBJ1-3	.	.	CASSFYGGGNTIYF	TGTGCCAGCAGCTTTTACGGCGGTGGAAACACCATATATTTT
TRBV27	TRBJ1-2	.	.	CASGREAPNYGYTF	TGTGCCAGCGGGAGGGAGGCGCCTAACTATGGCTACACCTTC
TRBV19	TRBJ1-1	TRBD1	.	CASRRDSLNTEAFF	TGTGCCAGTCGCCGGGACAGCCTGAACACTGAAGCTTTCTTT
TRBV11-2	TRBJ1-1	TRBD1	.	CASSSGQWSRTEAFF	TGTGCCAGCAGCTCGGGACAGTGGAGTCGGACTGAAGCTTTCTTT
TRBV29-1	TRBJ2-5	.	.	CSVDRQETQYF	TGCAGCGTTGATCGCCAAGAGACCCAGTACTTC
TRBV2	TRBJ2-5	.	once	CASTSPTTQYF	TGTGCCAGCACCTCTCCGACTACACAGTACTTC
TRBV3-1/TRBV3-2	TRBJ2-5	TRBD2	.	CASSLRGGETQYF	TGTGCCAGCAGCTTACGGGGGGGAGAGACCCAGTACTTC
TRBV6-2/TRBV6-3	TRBJ2-2	.	once	CASSYRRGLGDTGELFF	TGTGCCAGCAGTTACAGGCGGGGCCTCGGGGACACCGGGGAGCTGTTTTTT
TRBV4-3	TRBJ1-2	.	.	CASSQEEASLYGYTF	TGCGCCAGCAGCCAAGAAGAGGCTTCCCTCTATGGCTACACCTTC
TRBV7-8	TRBJ2-1	.	few	CASSSVSAGRVAEQFF	TGTGCCAGCAGCTCCGTCTCCGCTGGGCGGGTGGCTGAGCAGTTCTTC
TRBV28	TRBJ1-2	TRBD1	.	CASSSVGQGSSGYGYTF	TGTGCCAGCAGTTCTGTGGGACAGGGGAGCTCTGGCTATGGCTACACCTTC
TRBV7-9	TRBJ2-3	.	.	CASSSTSSTQYF	TGTGCCAGCAGCTCGACTAGTAGTACGCAGTATTTT
TRBV3-1/TRBV3-2	TRBJ2-7	TRBD2	.	CASSLTSGHSYEQYF	TGTGCCAGCAGCCTTACTAGCGGCCACTCCTACGAGCAGTACTTC
TRBV7-8	TRBJ1-5	.	.	CASSLEESNQPQHF	TGTGCCAGCAGCTTAGAGGAGTCGAATCAGCCCCAGCATTTT
TRBV7-2	TRBJ2-7	.	.	CASSILVSEQYF	TGTGCCAGCAGCATACTAGTGAGCGAGCAGTACTTC
TRBV2	TRBJ1-1	.	.	CASGRLVNTEAFF	TGTGCCAGCGGTCGACTGGTGAACACTGAAGCTTTCTTT
TRBV9	TRBJ2-2	.	once	CASSVGPLGGSAGELFF	TGTGCCAGCAGCGTCGGACCTCTAGGAGGTTCAGCCGGGGAGCTGTTTTTT
TRBV20-1	TRBJ2-1	.	once	CSAREVHEQFF	TGCAGTGCCAGGGAGGTCCATGAGCAGTTCTTC
TRBV28	TRBJ2-3	.	.	CASLGNTDTQYF	TGTGCCAGCCTCGGGAACACAGATACGCAGTATTTT
TRBV6-5	TRBJ2-2	.	.	CASSVGVSTGELFF	TGTGCCTCCAGCGTAGGAGTGTCCACCGGGGAGCTGTTTTTT
TRBV28	TRBJ1-6	TRBD1	.	CASKGGTGRNSPLHF	TGTGCCAGTAAGGGCGGGACAGGGAGGAATTCACCCCTCCACTTT
TRBV18	TRBJ1-5	.	few	CASSPSPGGNQPQHF	TGTGCCAGCTCACCAAGCCCGGGGGGCAATCAGCCCCAGCATTTT
TRBV6-5	TRBJ2-2	.	.	CASSRDSSGELFF	TGTGCCAGCAGCAGGGACTCGTCCGGGGAGCTGTTTTTT
TRBV20-1	TRBJ2-2	.	.	CSARARRRTNTGELFF	TGCAGTGCTCGTGCAAGGCGGCGCACGAACACCGGGGAGCTGTTTTTT
TRBV30	TRBJ1-1	.	.	CAWSLQGRGNTEAFF	TGTGCCTGGAGTTTACAGGGACGTGGGAACACTGAAGCTTTCTTT
TRBV19	TRBJ2-7	.	.	CASTPRGSYEQYF	TGTGCCAGTACACCCCGTGGGAGCTACGAGCAGTACTTC
TRBV7-2	TRBJ2-1	TRBD1	.	CASTHDRGSYNEQFF	TGTGCCAGCACCCACGACAGGGGCTCCTACAATGAGCAGTTCTTC
TRBV7-2	TRBJ2-1	.	.	CASTSASYNEQFF	TGTGCCAGCACTAGCGCATCCTACAATGAGCAGTTCTTC
TRBV28	TRBJ1-4	TRBD1	.	CASGGQGARDEKLFF	TGTGCCAGCGGGGGACAGGGGGCGCGTGATGAAAAACTGTTTTTT
TRBV19	TRBJ2-1	.	few	CASSRGGAGGREQFF	TGTGCCAGTAGTAGGGGCGGGGCCGGGGGACGTGAGCAGTTCTTC
TRBV28	TRBJ2-4	TRBD1	.	CASLPHAGGENIQYF	TGTGCCAGCCTACCCCACGCAGGGGGAGAAAACATTCAGTACTTC
TRBV6-5	TRBJ1-2	.	.	CASSYTGQPYGYTF	TGTGCCAGCAGTTATACAGGGCAGCCTTATGGCTACACCTTC